The 5 T cell receptor beta chains reported below all come from one sample, sequenced in a study of metastatic and nonmetastatic thyroid tumors. Patients underwent thyroid surgery, and none had received any treatment before it. TCRdb re-analyzed the PCR reads using MiXCR. The sample consists of roughly 12,000 clones, 27% of them appearing once. The specimen sequenced was tumor tissue. The source of these receptors is a female donor with papillary thyroid cancer or a benign thyroid nodule (not recorded which). Some clones in this sample may be carry-over from other donors' samples.

The rearrangement uses TRBV7-2 and TRBJ2-1; D may be TRBD1 (5 bases). Deletions cut 6 bases from V and 6 bases from J, with 12 bases between. Germline V CDR1 and CDR2: SGHTA, FQGNSA. This CDR3 comprises 13 residues. CDR3 DNA: TGTGCCAGCAGGAGAGATCAGGGCAATGAGCAGTTCTTC. Its translation is CASRRDQGNEQFF.

This clone came up many times. The V gene is TRBV7-2, the J gene TRBJ1-3, with D possibly TRBD1 on 5 matching bases. Germline CDR1 SGHTA, CDR2 FQGNSA. V lost 0 bases and J 6 bases, leaving 6 bases between the germline ends. The CDR3 totals 13 residues. CDR3 residues: CASSLAGENTIYF. CDR3 sequence (DNA): TGTGCCAGCAGCTTAGCAGGGGAAAACACCATATATTTT. Full variable domain (rest looked up from reference TRBV7-2 and TRBJ1-3): GAGVSQSPSNKVTEKGKDVELRCDPISGHTALYWYRQSLGQGLEFLIYFQGNSAPDKSGLPSDRFSAERTGGSVSTLTIQRTQQEDSAVYLCASSLAGENTIYFGEGSWLTVV.

In its sample, this clone was seen many times. V usage is TRBV11-2 and J usage is TRBJ2-5; D is uncertain. Looked up from germline, CDR1 is SGHAT and CDR2 is FQNNGV. The germline V and J ends were trimmed by 5 bases and 4 bases, with 8 bases remaining between them. This CDR3 region has 12 residues. CDR3 DNA sequence: TGTGCCAGCAGCCCCATCGGAGAGACCCAGTACTTC. Protein: CASSPIGETQYF.

This clone qualifies as medium-sized (0.01 to 0.1%). The chain has TRBV5-1 and TRBJ1-3; 7 bases map to TRBD1. CDR1 and CDR2 (germline): SGHRS, YFSETQ. The length of the CDR3 is 16 residues. Trimming cost V 3 bases and J 1 base; bases outside gene matches: 7. The CDR3 DNA sequence: TGCGCCAGCAGCTGGGAGCCACAGGGGTCTGGAAACACCATATATTTT. It is translated as CASSWEPQGSGNTIYF.

This clone is classed as medium-sized. This rearrangement joins TRBV5-1 to TRBJ1-1, with no clear D. The CDR3 is made up of 14 amino acids. Deletions cut 2 bases from V and 1 base from J, with 9 bases between. Germline CDR1 SGHRS, CDR2 YFSETQ. The CDR3 DNA reads as TGCGCCAGCAGCTTCACGGGGAGGAACACTGAAGCTTTCTTT. It codes for CASSFTGRNTEAFF.